This TCR beta chain was recovered during a study of OX40 agonist ivuxolimab in advanced cancers. Study in general: Prior anti-PD-1, anti-PD-L1 or anti-CTLA-4 therapy was allowed; around 43% had some. Points from the study as a whole: With doses of 0.1 to 3.0 mg/kg, CD4+ and CD8+ blood T cells had undergone clonal expansion by week 6.

Notes on this clone: Its antigen is undetermined.

Libraries were prepared by immunoSEQ multiplex PCR; TCRdb keeps only in-frame clonotypes and omits some of them. The profile shows around 100,000 clones, around 90% of them singletons. The CDR3 consists of 13 residues. The V gene's germline CDR1 is SGHNT and CDR2 YYREEE (reference sequence). V was shortened by 0 bases and J by 4 bases, with 8 bases between the two germline ends. Enrollment shut out patients with autoimmune disease history or systemic immunosuppression. Blood draws occurred at baseline, cycle 4 day 1, and cycle 7 day 1. The TCR sequence derives from an adult with an advanced solid tumor such as melanoma, head and neck, liver or kidney cancer. The V and J genes are TRBV5-4 and TRBJ2-7, with D maybe TRBD2 (5 bases). The source material was CD4+ or CD8+ T cells sorted from blood, sampled in a trial of the OX40 agonist ivuxolimab. In nucleotides, the CDR3 is TGTGCCAGCAGCTTGGACAGCGGATACGAGCAGTACTTC. Its translation is CASSLDSGYEQYF.